A single sample is the source of the 10 T cell receptor beta chains below, sequenced in a study of post-analysis software for immune sequencing data. Unique-molecular-identifier-tagged TCR beta cDNA libraries were used. TCRdb recomputed calls from the PCR reads with MiXCR, one row per CDR3 protein. The sample yields about 160,000 distinct CDR3 sequences, roughly 35% seen once. Specimen: blood, collected after autologous hematopoietic stem cell transplantation. These receptors were taken from a girl aged 5-17 years with multiple sclerosis.

V gene TRBV29-1 combines with J gene TRBJ2-7; D is possibly TRBD2 (7 bases). V lost 7 bases to trimming and J lost 6 bases, with 19 bases between them. The CDR3 runs 13 residues. Germline lookup yields CDR1 SQVTM and CDR2 ANQGSEA. The CDR3 nucleotides are TGCAGCGCCGTCGACGGGGGGCGTGCCGAGCAGTACTTC. It codes for CSAVDGGRAEQYF.

J is TRBJ2-1 and V is TRBV6-2 or TRBV6-3, with 7 positions matching TRBD2. The length of the CDR3 is 18 residues. Unmatched junction bases numbered 14, after V lost 4 bases and J lost 2 bases. Looked up from germline, CDR1 is MNHEY and CDR2 is SVGEGT. The CDR3 loop reads CASSFTLGGVPTYNEQFF. The CDR3 nucleotides are TGTGCCAGCAGTTTCACCTTGGGAGGGGTCCCCACCTACAATGAGCAGTTCTTC.

This clonotype turned up a few times. J is TRBJ2-1 and V is TRBV7-9; D is unresolved. V shed 4 bases and J shed 6 bases, with 7 bases lying between them. Germline values: CDR1 SEHNR, CDR2 FQNEAQ (reference sequence). The CDR3 is 12 residues long. The CDR3 protein is CASSSTLNEQFF. Here the CDR3 DNA reads TGTGCCAGCAGCTCTACCCTCAATGAGCAGTTCTTC.

This clonotype has only one observation. The V and J genes are TRBV18 and TRBJ2-4; D remains unclear. The germline V gene has CDR1 KGHSH and CDR2 LQKENI. The V and J ends lost 0 bases and 6 bases respectively, with 9 bases between them. This CDR3 spans 14 amino acids. In DNA form, the CDR3 reads TGTGCCAGCTCACCACCGGGGAACGGAAACATTCAGTACTTC. It translates to CASSPPGNGNIQYF.

As concerns this clonotype: One junction end disagrees with the germline gene, perhaps due to a read error. This rearrangement joins TRBV20-1 to TRBJ2-3; 10 bases line up with TRBD2. CDR1 and CDR2 (germline): DFQATT, SNEGSKA (reference sequence). The CDR3 is 16 residues long. CDR3 amino acids: CSAGDEGLARTDTQYF. CDR3 bases: TGCAGTGCTGGAGATGAGGGACTAGCGCGCACAGATACGCAGTATTTT.

V gene TRBV7-2 combines with J gene TRBJ2-7, with TRBD1 identical over 8 bases. This CDR3 has 15 residues. Germline assignment: CDR1 SGHTA and CDR2 FQGNSA. Germline trimming cut 1 base from V and 6 bases from J; bases unmatched to any gene: 8. CDR3 in DNA: TGTGCCAGCAGCTTAGGGGGTGGACAGGGACGCGAGCAGTACTTC. It codes for CASSLGGGQGREQYF.

This clonotype was seen a few times. The gene calls are TRBV20-1 and TRBJ2-5; D unresolved. The germline V gene has CDR1 DFQATT and CDR2 SNEGSKA (reference sequence). V lost 3 bases and J 2 bases, leaving 4 bases between the germline ends. The CDR3 length is 11 residues. CDR3 region: CSARHQETQYF. Here the CDR3 DNA reads TGCAGTGCTAGGCATCAAGAGACCCAGTACTTC.

Comment on this clonotype: One end of the junction does not line up with germline, which may come from a read error. The CDR3 protein is CSVSGHWNAEAFF. In DNA, the CDR3 is TGCAGCGTTTCGGGACACTGGAACGCTGAAGCTTTCTTT. The chain combines TRBV29-1 with TRBJ1-1; maybe TRBD1 (6 bases). The germline gives CDR1 SQVTM, CDR2 ANQGSEA. The CDR3 is 13 amino acids.

The V and J genes are TRBV7-3 and TRBJ1-2; 10 nucleotides agree with TRBD1. This CDR3 contains 17 residues. V was clipped by 3 bases and J by 4 bases; unmatched bases: 11. CDR1 SGHTA and CDR2 FQGTGA come from the germline V gene. The CDR3 here is CASSLTGGSSSSYGYTF. CDR3 DNA sequence: TGTGCCAGCAGCTTGACAGGGGGCTCGTCCTCAAGCTATGGCTACACCTTC.

This clonotype has just a few counts. CDR3 in amino acids: CASSGPAGQLAKNIQYF. CDR3 nucleotide sequence: TGTGCCAGCAGTGGTCCAGCGGGACAGCTAGCCAAAAACATTCAGTACTTC. The chain is built from TRBV2 and TRBJ2-4; D is tentatively TRBD1 or TRBD2 (7 bases each). Germline CDR1 is SNHLY and CDR2 is FYNNEI. The CDR3 extends over 17 amino acids. Trimming removed 4 bases from V and 0 bases from J, with 16 bases in between.